Listed below are T cell receptor beta chains from one sample, sequenced in a study of T cells after yellow fever vaccination. One entry per CDR3 protein results from TCRdb running MiXCR on the 5' RACE reads. The table includes around 500,000 distinct CDR3 sequences, around a fifth detected once. This material consisted of PBMCs, taken roughly 20 days after the first yellow fever vaccination. These receptors came from a man between 18 and 29 years old who received the YFV17D yellow fever vaccine. The CDR3 runs from the conserved cysteine through the conserved F or W. The D gene is left open where the match is weak. Rows give clone size only sometimes, using once, few, many, or a class for an expanded clone.

>TRBJ1-1|TRBV7-2|-|TRBD1
TGTGCCAGCAGCTCCCCCGGGGGGCTCCAGGGGGGTGAAGCTTTCTTT
CASSSPGGLQGGEAFF
>TRBJ2-2|TRBV19|once|-
TGTGCCAGTAGTACCCCCGGGATGGGCGGGGAGCTGTTTTTT
CASSTPGMGGELFF
>TRBJ2-5|TRBV6-2/TRBV6-3|-|TRBD1
TGTGCCAGCAGTACGTTGGGCAGGGGGCGAGAGACCCAGTACTTC
CASSTLGRGRETQYF
>TRBJ2-7|TRBV11-2|-|-
TGTGCCAGCAGCTACGCTTCTGACGAGCAGTACTTC
CASSYASDEQYF
>TRBJ1-1|TRBV7-2|few|-
TGTGCCAGCAGCTTACAAGTTACGTATGGCACTGAAGCTTTCTTT
CASSLQVTYGTEAFF
>TRBJ1-2|TRBV10-3|few|TRBD1
TGTGCCATCAGTGCTTCCGTCCCGGGACAGGGTAACTATGGCTACACCTTC
CAISASVPGQGNYGYTF
>TRBJ2-5|TRBV5-4|-|TRBD2
TGTGCCAGCAGCGGACTAGCGGGGTCGGGAGAGACCCAGTACTTC
CASSGLAGSGETQYF
>TRBJ2-7|TRBV19|-|TRBD1
TGTGCCAGTAGTTTTGGGACAGGGGGCTTCGAGCAGTACTTC
CASSFGTGGFEQYF
>TRBJ2-1|TRBV13|few|-
TGTGCCAGCAGCTCCACTGCCAATGAGCAGTTCTTC
CASSSTANEQFF
>TRBJ2-3|TRBV4-3|-|TRBD2
TGCGCCAGCAGCCAAGCTTTCGCGGGGGATAGCACAGATACGCAGTATTTT
CASSQAFAGDSTDTQYF
>TRBJ1-4|TRBV12-3/TRBV12-4|-|-
TGTGCCAGCAGTCAGCGACCCACTAATGAAAAACTGTTTTTT
CASSQRPTNEKLFF
>TRBJ2-2|TRBV5-1|-|-
TGCGCCAGCAGCCCGTTGGACAGAAAAAACACCGGGGAGCTGTTTTTT
CASSPLDRKNTGELFF
>TRBJ2-5|TRBV12-5|-|TRBD2
TGTGCTAGTGGTTTTTTACTAGCGGGGGGAAGGGAGACCCAGTACTTC
CASGFLLAGGRETQYF
>TRBJ2-3|TRBV7-2|-|TRBD2
TGTGCCAGCAGCTCGCCGGGACTAGCATCAGATACGCAGTATTTT
CASSSPGLASDTQYF
>TRBJ2-4|TRBV9|-|TRBD2
TGTGCCAGCAGCGTAGGCGGGGGACTAGCCGGGACCAAAAACATTCAGTACTTC
CASSVGGGLAGTKNIQYF